These T cell receptor beta chains were read from a single sample in a study of spatial heterogeneity in lung cancer. TCRdb re-analysed the 5' RACE reads in MiXCR, keeping a single row per CDR3 protein. The sample yields some 29,000 distinct CDR3 sequences, about 8.8% seen once. The starting material was PBMCs, obtained at surgery. All receptors come from a female donor with early-stage non-small cell lung cancer. CDR3s leave out the opening cysteine and the closing phenylalanine or tryptophan.

v_call cdr3_length cdr3_aa
TRBV10-3 10 AISELANVLT
TRBV5-1 12 ASSLQGTDSPLH
TRBV27 12 ASSSGTTSNEQF
TRBV5-4 15 ASSRRGSGSYTGELF
TRBV5-4 12 ASSRDGGREKLF
TRBV6-5 15 ASSYLTGGFGANVLT
TRBV12-3/TRBV12-4 13 ASRKVGSVTGELF
TRBV29-1 13 SVETDWGVNYGYT
TRBV18 13 ASSPREVSTDTQY
TRBV19 16 ASSIGLAGQLAKNIQY
TRBV20-1 10 SARGSSYEQY
TRBV7-3 12 ASSLMRTTDTQY
TRBV5-5 16 ASSYHPTPGQGNYGYT
TRBV11-2 15 ASSRTGGSSGANVLT
TRBV6-5 13 ASIGRGSGNEKLF
TRBV20-1 12 SANERLIYNEQF
TRBV18 14 ASSPDVSGALNEQF
TRBV4-2 14 ASSQDLWDQGQPQH
TRBV28 15 ASSSLGVAGGLNEQF
TRBV7-2 15 ASSQGQGRGGNQPQH
TRBV10-3 11 AIRGQLGETQY
TRBV30 9 AWSKTNEQF
TRBV7-9 11 AISTRNTDTQY
TRBV19 11 ASSRDFRATQY
TRBV19 12 ASSSTQGTYGYT
TRBV7-3 11 ASSPGPINEQF
TRBV28 9 ASRSHYGYT
TRBV25-1 12 ASSELYAYNEQF
TRBV20-1 17 SARDGRGPAISSYNEQF
TRBV2 14 ASSEDRTGANSPLH
TRBV3-1 10 ASSKGQTISY
TRBV24-1 11 ATSPQGRTEAF
TRBV12-5 13 ASGPSTGVEDTQY
TRBV9 14 ASSPRAGVGYNEQF
TRBV10-3 13 AISDWRAPGNEQF
TRBV21-1 12 ASSKLKANYGYT
TRBV6-5 12 ASSLGQLYTEAF
TRBV7-2 15 ASSLSVLREKTNEQF
TRBV19 12 ASLQQRGNQPQH
TRBV4-1 15 ASSLGTSGRTLNEQF
TRBV6-2/TRBV6-3 13 ASRRDRGRFTEAF
TRBV15 10 ATSRAGIGYT
TRBV18 12 ASSPTSGRETQY
TRBV7-8 15 ASSLGPGLAGGNEQF
TRBV19 13 ASSGTSRRTDTQY
TRBV12-3/TRBV12-4 12 ASTRGNVKNIQY
TRBV2 12 ASSGGQITDTQY
TRBV2 15 ASSAGTTTQGTDTQY
TRBV12-3/TRBV12-4 12 ASSFSQGGETQY